This entry lists 21 T cell receptor beta chains sequenced from one sample in a study of blood T cells in healthy people across ages. PCR was performed a second time for roughly 7 to 11 cycles using a sample-barcoded 5' primer and a J-beta primer mix. TCRdb recomputed calls from the 5' RACE reads with MiXCR, one row per CDR3 protein. The top ten hold approximately 12% of the sample, which has over 500,000 distinct CDR3 sequences, roughly half seen once. The sample comprised blood. These receptors were obtained from a woman older than 75 in good health.

This chain uses TRBV14 with TRBJ2-3; D remains ambiguous. V shed 1 base and J shed 9 bases, with 11 bases lying between them. Per germline, CDR1 SGHDN and CDR2 FVKESK. This CDR3 region has 13 residues. The DNA of the CDR3 is TGTGCCAGCAGCCAAGGTTCTTTCCGCACGCAGTATTTT. This translates into CASSQGSFRTQYF.

A remark on this clonotype: One junction end disagrees with the germline gene, perhaps due to a read error. The chain uses TRBV27 and TRBJ2-7; 8 bases align to TRBD1. CDR3 length equals 13 residues. Germline values: CDR1 MNHEY, CDR2 SMNVEV (reference sequence). The CDR3 is CASSPYFRDRLNF. CDR3 sequence (DNA): TGTGCCAGCAGTCCCTACTTCCGGGACAGGTTGAACTTC.

The chain carries TRBV4-2 and TRBJ2-5, with 7 nucleotides matching TRBD1. The trim removed 3 bases at V and 0 bases at J, leaving 1 base unmatched. This CDR3 is built from 14 residues. Germline V gene data show CDR1 as LGHNA and CDR2 as YNFKEQ. Here the CDR3 reads CASSQGQHQETQYF. Written as DNA, the CDR3 is TGTGCCAGCAGCCAGGGACAGCACCAAGAGACCCAGTACTTC.

This clonotype showed up just a few times. The chain joins TRBV6-1 to TRBJ2-3, with a weak D call TRBD2 (5 bases). Between the trimmed V and J ends, which lost 0 bases and 8 bases, there was a span of 18 bases. This CDR3 has 16 residues. Germline values: CDR1 MNHNS, CDR2 SASEGT. Written as DNA, the CDR3 is TGTGCCAGCAGTGAAGCGCAAACGGGGTTGTCCCGTACGCAGTATTTT. Residues: CASSEAQTGLSRTQYF.

This clonotype was found a few times. J is TRBJ2-1 and V is TRBV15, with 11 positions matching TRBD2. The junction had 0 bases not matched to a gene; V was cut back by 0 bases and J by 5 bases. The CDR3 is 15 residues long. The V gene's germline CDR1 is LNHNV and CDR2 YYDKDF (reference sequence). The CDR3 bases are TGTGCCACCAGCAGAGAGACTAGCGGGAACAATGAGCAGTTCTTC. Translated, it gives CATSRETSGNNEQFF.

This clonotype appeared many times. The chain links TRBV4-2 to TRBJ1-5; 8 bases are shared with TRBD1. Germline V gene lookup returns CDR1 LGHNA and CDR2 YNFKEQ. The length of the CDR3 is 16 residues. V trimming: 1 base; J trimming: 1 base; junction bases outside the gene matches: 3. CDR3: CASSQGGQGSNQPQHF. The CDR3 DNA is TGTGCCAGCAGCCAAGGAGGACAGGGCAGCAATCAGCCCCAGCATTTT.

This chain joins TRBV9 and TRBJ2-6; 7 bases agree with TRBD1. The V and J ends lost 4 bases and 0 bases, in that order; junction bases with no gene match: 7. CDR3 length equals 17 residues. Germline V lookup: CDR1 SGDLS, CDR2 YYNGEE. The CDR3 loop reads CASSITGANSGANVLTF. The CDR3, as DNA: TGTGCCAGCAGCATAACAGGGGCCAACTCTGGGGCCAACGTCCTGACTTTC.

This clonotype has ten or more counts. The CDR3 DNA reads TGTGCCAGCAGTTATGGGGCGGGAGGTTCCTACGAGCAGTACTTC. Translated, it gives CASSYGAGGSYEQYF. J is TRBJ2-7 and V is TRBV6-6; 8 nucleotides match TRBD2. Germline CDR1 reads MNHNY; CDR2 reads SVGAGI (reference sequence). The CDR3 covers 15 residues. J gave up 1 base and V 3 bases, and 5 bases lay outside the gene matches.

This clonotype was seen more than once but under ten times. CDR3 coding DNA: TGTGCCAGCGGCAGGTCGGACACCGGGGAGCTGTTTTTT. It specifies CASGRSDTGELFF. V usage is TRBV28 and J usage is TRBJ2-2; no reliable D call. This CDR3 comprises 13 residues. V was cut by 8 bases and J by 3 bases, with 10 bases left in between. Germline CDR1 reads MDHEN; CDR2 reads SYDVKM.

This chain joins TRBV25-1 and TRBJ2-5; TRBD2 matches at 10 bases. Trimming took 5 bases from V and 4 from J; bases not matched to a gene: 7. The CDR3 is 15 amino acids. Per the germline V gene, CDR1 is MGHDK and CDR2 is SYGVNS. The CDR3 bases are TGTGCCAGCAGTAGCGGGGGGGCTTTTGGAGAGACCCAGTACTTC. It is translated as CASSSGGAFGETQYF. The whole variable domain, filled in from reference TRBV25-1 and TRBJ2-5, reads EADIYQTPRYLVIGTGKKITLECSQTMGHDKMYWYQQDPGMELHLIHYSYGVNSTEKGDLSSESTVSRIRTEHFPLTLESARPSHTSQYLCASSSGGAFGETQYFGPGTRLLVL.

The chain carries TRBV10-3 and TRBJ2-1; 9 bases line up with TRBD2. The germline V gene encodes CDR1 ENHRY and CDR2 SYGVKD. V shed 2 bases, J shed 8 bases, and the junction held 7 bases outside the gene matches. CDR3 size: 15 residues. CDR3 loop: CAISEGREGLDEQFF. In DNA, the CDR3 is TGTGCCATCAGTGAGGGGCGGGAGGGTTTAGATGAGCAGTTCTTC.

The chain uses TRBV9 and TRBJ1-2; D gene ambiguous. Trimming cost V 0 bases and J 7 bases, with 7 bases left between them. The germline V gene has CDR1 SGDLS and CDR2 YYNGEE. This CDR3 contains 12 residues. CDR3 DNA: TGTGCCAGCAGCGTAGTAAAGGGTGGCTACACCTTC. Translation: CASSVVKGGYTF. Variable domain in full (rest from reference TRBV9 and TRBJ1-2): DSGVTQTPKHLITATGQRVTLRCSPRSGDLSVYWYQQSLDQGLQFLIQYYNGEERAKGNILERFSAQQFPDLHSELNLSSLELGDSALYFCASSVVKGGYTFGSGTRLTVV.

V gene TRBV7-9 combines with J gene TRBJ1-1; D gene unclear. CDR3 size: 13 residues. Germline lookup yields CDR1 SEHNR and CDR2 FQNEAQ (reference sequence). Trimming stripped 5 bases from V and 3 bases from J, with 10 bases between. The CDR3 spells CASSPDGYTEAFF. CDR3 bases: TGTGCCAGCAGCCCGGACGGATACACTGAAGCTTTCTTT. Using reference TRBV7-9 and TRBJ1-1 for the parts outside the CDR3, the full variable domain is DTGVSQNPRHKITKRGQNVTFRCDPISEHNRLYWYRQTLGQGPEFLTYFQNEAQLEKSRLLSDRFSAERPKGSFSTLEIQRTEQGDSAMYLCASSPDGYTEAFFGQGTRLTVV.

This clonotype was observed many times. The V and J genes are TRBV5-1 and TRBJ2-3, with D maybe TRBD2 (6 bases). Germline V gives CDR1 SGHRS, CDR2 YFSETQ. Trimming left V 1 base short and J 0 bases short, with 12 bases between. The CDR3 extends over 16 amino acids. The CDR3 DNA sequence: TGCGCCAGCAGCTTGCGTCGGGGGACTAGCACAGATACGCAGTATTTT. Protein sequence: CASSLRRGTSTDTQYF. The whole variable domain, remainder taken from reference TRBV5-1 and TRBJ2-3, is KAGVTQTPRYLIKTRGQQVTLSCSPISGHRSVSWYQQTPGQGLQFLFEYFSETQRNKGNFPGRFSGRQFSNSRSEMNVSTLELGDSALYLCASSLRRGTSTDTQYFGPGTRLTVL.

This clonotype is a singleton in its sample. The chain combines TRBV27 with TRBJ2-1, with TRBD2 matching 13 bases. Losses at the gene ends were 8 bases for V and 7 bases for J; bases not matched to a gene: 8. Per germline, CDR1 MNHEY and CDR2 SMNVEV (reference sequence). CDR3 length: 15 residues. CDR3 protein: CASRPLLAGGNEQFF. The CDR3 DNA sequence: TGTGCCAGCCGTCCCCTACTAGCGGGAGGGAATGAGCAGTTCTTC.

This clonotype was counted ten times or more. This chain joins TRBV5-1 and TRBJ2-7; D might be TRBD2 (5 bases). Germline-derived CDR1 and CDR2 are SGHRS and YFSETQ. Trimming cost V 4 bases and J 1 base, with 6 bases left between them. The CDR3 runs 12 residues. CDR3 region: CASSGESYEQYF. The CDR3 region has the DNA TGCGCCAGCAGCGGGGAGTCCTACGAGCAGTACTTC.

There are a few counts of this clonotype. The V call is TRBV9, the J call TRBJ2-7; a possible D gene is TRBD2 (6 bases). The CDR3 length is 16 residues. Trimming stripped 0 bases from V and 0 bases from J, with 13 bases between. CDR1 is SGDLS, CDR2 YYNGEE, per germline. The CDR3 protein is CASSVGGAGSSYEQYF. CDR3 in DNA: TGTGCCAGCAGCGTAGGAGGGGCGGGGAGCTCCTACGAGCAGTACTTC.

This clonotype appeared many times. The rearrangement links TRBV20-1 to TRBJ2-1, with 7 positions matching TRBD2. The CDR3 length is 12 residues. Losses at the gene ends were 7 bases for V and 8 bases for J; bases not matched to a gene: 8. CDR1 and CDR2 (germline): DFQATT, SNEGSKA (reference sequence). The CDR3 DNA follows: TGCAGTGGCCGGGCGGGGAGGGATGAGCAGTTCTTC. It specifies CSGRAGRDEQFF.

Ten or more counts support this clonotype. J is TRBJ1-2 and V is TRBV29-1; no clear D gene. The CDR3 runs 14 residues. Trimming shortened V by 4 bases and J by 8 bases, and 20 bases separated the two germline ends. CDR1 and CDR2 from the germline V gene are SQVTM and ANQGSEA. The CDR3 protein is CSVVRFSVEPGYTF. The DNA of the CDR3 is TGCAGCGTTGTCCGGTTTTCCGTCGAGCCGGGCTACACCTTC.

Regarding this clonotype: This could be a read error, since a much larger clone is one nucleotide away. The genes are TRBV29-1 and TRBJ2-1; 10 bases map to TRBD1. The last part of the DNA fits TRBJ2-7 better; the J call may be wrong. Germline CDR1 is SQVTM and CDR2 is ANQGSEA. This CDR3 region has 14 residues. CDR3 protein: CSVQRDRGYNEQYF. CDR3 coding DNA: TGCAGCGTCCAAAGGGACAGGGGTTACAATGAGCAGTACTTC.

The table lists this clonotype with many counts. The gene calls are TRBV6-6 and TRBJ2-7, with D maybe TRBD1 (5 bases). The V gene's germline CDR1 is MNHNY and CDR2 SVGAGI (reference sequence). CDR3 length: 13 residues. Trimming left V 0 bases short and J 4 bases short, with 7 bases between. The chain's CDR3 is CASSYSTEYEQYF. In nucleotides, the CDR3 is TGTGCCAGCAGTTACTCGACAGAGTACGAGCAGTACTTC.